This TCR beta chain was captured by sequencing in a study of shared clonotypes between healthy human individuals. Background on the study: Donors, aged 18 to 49, were two women and three men. Researchers assigned three CD4 naive, three CD4 memory, two CD8 naive and one CD8 memory plate to each donor.

It was across several immunoSEQ plates that each subset's genomic DNA was evenly split. Profiled with immunoSEQ multiplex PCR; TCRdb holds only in-frame clones, not every one. The data hold 950,000 to 1,300,000 clones, with 60% to 80% observed a single time. Those who donated, Caucasian adults without exception, all lived in Nashville, Tennessee. The V and J ends lost 5 bases and 5 bases respectively, with 6 bases between them. Germline assignment: CDR1 SGHTA and CDR2 FQGNSA. There are 11 residues in the CDR3. The TCR comes from a man aged 18 to 30 in good health. V usage is TRBV7-2 and J usage is TRBJ1-2; D gene ambiguous. Sequenced input: memory CD4+ T cells sorted from blood. Stated subset: CD45RA-negative fraction. In nucleotides, the CDR3 is TGTGCCAGCAGCCTCCAATATGGCTACACCTTC. It translates to CASSLQYGYTF.